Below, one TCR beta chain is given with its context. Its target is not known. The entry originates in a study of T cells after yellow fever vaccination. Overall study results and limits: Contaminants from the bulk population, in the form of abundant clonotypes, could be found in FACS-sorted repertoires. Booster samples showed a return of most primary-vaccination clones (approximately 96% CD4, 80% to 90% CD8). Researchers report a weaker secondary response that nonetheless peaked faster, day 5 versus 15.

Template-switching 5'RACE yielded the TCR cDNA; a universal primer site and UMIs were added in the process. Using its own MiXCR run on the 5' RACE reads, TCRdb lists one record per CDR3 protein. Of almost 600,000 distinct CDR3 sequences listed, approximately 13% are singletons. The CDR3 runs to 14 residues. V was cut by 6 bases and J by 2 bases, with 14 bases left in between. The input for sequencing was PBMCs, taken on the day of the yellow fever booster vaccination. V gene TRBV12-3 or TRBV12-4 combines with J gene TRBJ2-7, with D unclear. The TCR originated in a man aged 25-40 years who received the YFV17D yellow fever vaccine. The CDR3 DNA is TGTGCCAGCAGACCCATGAGTTCGGCCTACGAGCAGTACTTC. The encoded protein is CASRPMSSAYEQYF.